The following is a T cell receptor (beta chain) sequence with its context. What it recognizes is unknown. This sample stems from a study of a mutant IDH1 vaccine in newly diagnosed glioma. Overall study: Treated patients, averaging about 40 years, were roughly 60% male and roughly 38% female. Patients previously underwent radiotherapy, temozolomide, or both, and most underwent both. Regarding the study as a whole: Vaccination elicited immune responses in approximately 93% of patients. Changes in the top peripheral T cell clonotypes seemingly had no bearing on pseudoprogression.

The CDR3 spans 13 residues. Per germline, CDR1 SGHTA and CDR2 FQGNSA. V lost 4 bases and J lost 7; bases outside the gene matches: 5. This sample's time point: baseline, week 1 (first vaccination visit). The treatment was: pre-vaccination baseline after standard-of-care therapy. The repertoire was sequenced with immunoSEQ multiplex PCR; TCRdb's copy has only in-frame clones and lacks some. This sample has about 24,000 clones, with roughly 90% found just once. V and J are TRBV7-2 and TRBJ1-2, with 8 bases fitting TRBD1. This specimen was PBMCs, taken from a glioma patient treated with radiotherapy, temozolomide or both. The receptor's source is a man aged 30-40 years with glioma. CDR3 DNA sequence: TGTGCCAGCAGCTCCGGACAGGGAAGTGGCTACACCTTC. Translated: CASSSGQGSGYTF.